The clone carrying this TCR beta chain has a handful of counts. Its antigen is still unknown. These data originate in a study of T-cell memory formation after mild COVID-19. Broader study findings: Still unconfirmed is whether the second-wave clones peaking on day 37 recognized SARS-CoV-2.

In TCRdb, the 5' RACE reads were re-called with MiXCR into one record per CDR3 protein. The table has about 250,000 distinct CDR3 sequences, roughly 14% seen once. V lost 6 bases to trimming and J lost 1 base; unmatched junction nucleotides: 6. The CDR3 loop spans 15 amino acids. This chain uses TRBV12-3 or TRBV12-4 with TRBJ2-4, with 7 bases lining up with TRBD1. The receptor's source is an adult woman who had mild COVID-19 (a few samples of this study predate the infection). Cell type and time point are not known. The source material was PBMCs or a T cell subset sorted from them (not recorded which). The CDR3 sequence: CASRRTGVAKNIQYF. The CDR3 DNA is TGTGCCAGCAGACGAACAGGGGTTGCCAAAAACATTCAGTACTTC.